The subject of this entry is one T cell receptor (beta chain). This record belongs to a study of OX40 agonist ivuxolimab in advanced cancers. Study-level background: At 0.01 to 10 mg/kg, ivuxolimab was administered intravenously to patients every 2 weeks. Subjects had a mean age of around 60 years, with a range of about 20 to 85; around 84% were male. Participants could have had prior anti-PD-1, anti-PD-L1 or anti-CTLA-4 therapy, and around 40% had some.

The germline gives CDR1 SGHTS, CDR2 YDEGEE. The V and J ends lost 0 bases and 2 bases, in that order; junction bases with no gene match: 11. The CDR3 consists of 19 residues. The assay was immunoSEQ multiplex PCR, and TCRdb's table has in-frame clones only and misses some. The sample lists about 38,000 clones, approximately 79% occurring once. The TCR sequence derives from an adult with an advanced solid tumor such as melanoma, head and neck, liver or kidney cancer. The specimen comprised CD4+ or CD8+ T cells sorted from blood, sampled in a trial of the OX40 agonist ivuxolimab. The V and J genes are TRBV5-8 and TRBJ2-1, with 10 bases identical to TRBD2. The CDR3 loop reads CASSLAWGLAGVAYNEQFF. CDR3 coding DNA: TGTGCCAGCAGCTTGGCTTGGGGCCTAGCGGGAGTCGCCTACAATGAGCAGTTCTTC.